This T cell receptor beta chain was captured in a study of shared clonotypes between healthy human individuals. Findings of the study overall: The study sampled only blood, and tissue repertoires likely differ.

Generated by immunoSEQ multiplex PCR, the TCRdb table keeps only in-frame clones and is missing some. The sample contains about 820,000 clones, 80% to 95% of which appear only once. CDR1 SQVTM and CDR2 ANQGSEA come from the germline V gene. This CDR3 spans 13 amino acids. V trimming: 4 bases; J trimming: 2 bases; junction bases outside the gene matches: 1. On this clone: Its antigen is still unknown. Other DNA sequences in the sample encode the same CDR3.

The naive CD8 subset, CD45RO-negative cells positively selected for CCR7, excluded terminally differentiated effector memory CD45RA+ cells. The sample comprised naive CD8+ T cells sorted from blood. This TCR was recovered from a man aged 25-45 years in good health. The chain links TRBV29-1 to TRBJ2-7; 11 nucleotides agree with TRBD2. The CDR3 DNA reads TGCAGCGTTGCGACTAGCGGGACCTACGAGCAGTACTTC. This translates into CSVATSGTYEQYF.